This passage covers 30 T cell receptor beta chains from one sample sequenced in a study of blood T cell repertoires in COVID-19. The method was immunoSEQ multiplex PCR; TCRdb's version includes in-frame clones alone and lacks a portion of them. The data show 150,000 to 200,000 clones, with around 86% seen just once and 2.5% to 4% held by the top ten. Sequencing was performed on peripheral blood. The origin of the receptors is a man between 65 and 80 years old with acute or convalescent COVID-19.

The rearrangement joins TRBV5-6 to TRBJ1-6; D might be TRBD1 (6 bases). The CDR3 is made up of 15 amino acids. The V end lost 4 bases, the J end lost 7 bases, and 15 bases lay between the germline ends. The germline CDR1 and CDR2 sequences are SGHDT and YYEEEE. Here the CDR3 DNA reads TGTGCCAGCAGCATCCCGGGACAAAGAAATTCACCCCTCCACTTT. Amino acids: CASSIPGQRNSPLHF.

This chain uses TRBV7-3 with TRBJ2-3, with a tentative D call TRBD1 (6 bases). The CDR3 sequence is 13 residues long. Germline CDR1 SGHTA, CDR2 FQGTGA. V was shortened by 4 bases and J by 4 bases, with 9 bases between the two germline ends. The CDR3 DNA sequence: TGTGCCAGCAGCTCACAGGGCCCAGATACGCAGTATTTT. Amino acids: CASSSQGPDTQYF.

The gene calls are TRBV28 and TRBJ1-2; D is unclear. V shed 6 bases and J shed 8 bases, with 10 bases lying between them. This CDR3 comprises 11 residues. Germline lookup yields CDR1 MDHEN and CDR2 SYDVKM. In DNA, the CDR3 is TGTGCCAGCAGACCGGGGTGGGGCTACACCTTC. It is translated as CASRPGWGYTF.

CDR3 bases: TGCGCCAGCAGCTTGGAAATAGCGGGGGCCGGGGAGCTGTTTTTT. Amino acid sequence: CASSLEIAGAGELFF. The rearrangement links TRBV5-1 to TRBJ2-2, with 9 bases lining up with TRBD2. The CDR3 has 15 amino acids. V trimming: 0 bases; J trimming: 6 bases; junction bases outside the gene matches: 3. Germline lookup yields CDR1 SGHRS and CDR2 YFSETQ.

V usage is TRBV18 and J usage is TRBJ1-2, with 9 bases lining up with TRBD1. The V and J ends lost 5 bases and 4 bases, in that order; junction bases with no gene match: 5. Germline assignment: CDR1 KGHSH and CDR2 LQKENI. CDR3 length: 14 amino acids. The CDR3 protein is CASSSGTGTYGYTF. The CDR3 DNA follows: TGTGCCAGCTCATCCGGGACAGGGACCTATGGCTACACCTTC.

This clone was counted only a few times. J is TRBJ1-3 and V is TRBV6-5; the D is unclear. The CDR3 totals 14 residues. CDR1 is MNHEY and CDR2 is SVGAGI in the germline V gene. V was cut by 0 bases and J by 4 bases, with 7 bases left in between. CDR3 protein: CASSYSTRGNTIYF. CDR3 DNA: TGTGCCAGCAGTTACTCGACAAGGGGAAACACCATATATTTT.

This clone was seen a handful of times. This chain connects TRBV7-9 to TRBJ2-1, with 10 bases lining up with TRBD1. The CDR3 has 13 residues. The V gene end was trimmed by 6 bases and the J gene end by 4 bases; junction bases not matched to a gene: 0. CDR1 SEHNR and CDR2 FQNEAQ come from the germline V gene (reference sequence). The CDR3 nucleotides are TGTGCCAGCAGGGGACAGGGGTACAATGAGCAGTTCTTC. Its protein product is CASRGQGYNEQFF.

The rearrangement joins TRBV30 to TRBJ1-5; possibly TRBD1 for D (6 bases). Trimming took off 2 bases at V and 5 bases at J, with 13 bases between the two ends. This CDR3 has 14 residues. Germline V gene data show CDR1 as GTSNPN and CDR2 as SVGIG (reference sequence). CDR3 protein: CAWSNGGRDQPQHF. CDR3 in DNA: TGTGCCTGGAGTAACGGGGGGCGAGATCAGCCCCAGCATTTT.

This sequence joins TRBV11-3 and TRBJ2-3; 7 positions agree with TRBD2. The germline CDR1 and CDR2 sequences are SGHNT and YENEEA. CDR3 length: 14 amino acids. V was pared by 6 bases and J by 2 bases, with 5 bases of the junction left unmatched. CDR3 protein: CASSNGGITDTQYF. The CDR3 region has the DNA TGTGCCAGCAGTAACGGGGGGATCACAGATACGCAGTATTTT.

The chain joins TRBV27 to TRBJ1-1; TRBD1 is a possible D gene (6 bases). The CDR3 has 14 amino acids. V shed 5 bases and J shed 3 bases, with 13 bases lying between them. Germline-derived CDR1 and CDR2 are MNHEY and SMNVEV (reference sequence). CDR3 sequence: CASSLTRGYTEAFF. CDR3 in DNA: TGTGCCAGCAGTCTGACAAGGGGGTACACTGAAGCTTTCTTT.

The chain links TRBV30 to TRBJ1-1, with a tentative D call TRBD1 (5 bases). The CDR3 has 14 residues. CDR1 and CDR2 from the germline V gene are GTSNPN and SVGIG (reference sequence). V was shortened by 3 bases and J by 6 bases, with 17 bases between the two germline ends. The CDR3 nucleotides read TGTGCCTGGAGGGCCTGGACACACCAACCTGAAGCTTTCTTT. Encoded protein: CAWRAWTHQPEAFF.

V usage is TRBV7-3 and J usage is TRBJ1-1; D is unresolved. Germline V CDR1 and CDR2: SGHTA, FQGTGA. V lost 5 bases and J 1 base, leaving 8 bases between the germline ends. This CDR3 region has 13 residues. For the CDR3, the DNA is TGTGCCAGCAGCCTCACAAAGAACACTGAAGCTTTCTTT. This sequence encodes CASSLTKNTEAFF.

The V and J genes are TRBV19 and TRBJ2-1, with 13 bases lining up with TRBD2. The CDR3 consists of 17 residues. Per germline, CDR1 LNHDA and CDR2 SQIVND (reference sequence). The trim removed 8 bases at V and 7 bases at J, leaving 14 bases unmatched. The CDR3: CASSLTEGLAGDNEQFF. As DNA, the CDR3 is TGTGCCAGTTCTCTTACGGAAGGACTAGCGGGAGATAATGAGCAGTTCTTC.

This clone came up a few times. The chain couples TRBV6-5 to TRBJ1-1; D gene ambiguous. The V end lost 2 bases, the J end lost 1 base, and 11 bases lay between the germline ends. The CDR3 sequence is 15 residues long. Germline lookup yields CDR1 MNHEY and CDR2 SVGAGI. The CDR3 region has the DNA TGTGCCAGCAGTTACACGGGAGGGTCGAACACTGAAGCTTTCTTT. It encodes CASSYTGGSNTEAFF.

This sequence joins TRBV7-8 and TRBJ1-3, with 7 bases aligning to TRBD1. Trimming removed 5 bases from V and 4 bases from J; junction bases left unmatched: 11. The CDR3 is 16 amino acids. Per the germline V gene, CDR1 is SGHVS and CDR2 is FQNEAQ. CDR3 coding DNA: TGTGCCAGCAGCATCTACAGGGGCCCCGAAGGAAACACCATATATTTT. Amino acid sequence: CASSIYRGPEGNTIYF.

The chain combines TRBV2 with TRBJ2-1; the match to TRBD2 covers 8 bases. The CDR3 totals 15 residues. With 6 bases clipped from V and 0 bases from J, the junction kept 4 bases outside the gene matches. In germline, CDR1 is SNHLY, CDR2 FYNNEI. CDR3 amino acids: CASRTSGSSYNEQFF. CDR3 bases: TGTGCCAGCAGAACTAGCGGAAGCTCCTACAATGAGCAGTTCTTC.

The chain couples TRBV29-1 to TRBJ1-2, with TRBD1 matching 9 bases. The length of the CDR3 is 13 residues. With 4 bases clipped from V and 5 bases from J, the junction kept 5 bases outside the gene matches. Germline V CDR1 and CDR2: SQVTM, ANQGSEA. CDR3 sequence (DNA): TGCAGCGTTGGGATGACAGGGGGATATGGCTACACCTTC. This sequence encodes CSVGMTGGYGYTF.

The gene calls are TRBV10-3 and TRBJ2-4; D possibly corresponds to TRBD1 (6 bases). V lost 0 bases, J lost 6 bases, and 12 bases lay in between. The CDR3 length is 15 residues. Germline assignment: CDR1 ENHRY and CDR2 SYGVKD. The CDR3 here is CAISESRDILNIQYF. The DNA for the CDR3 is TGTGCCATCAGTGAGTCCCGGGACATACTAAACATTCAGTACTTC.

This sequence joins TRBV24-1 and TRBJ1-5; D call uncertain. Deletions cut 3 bases from V and 4 bases from J, with 3 bases between. Germline V CDR1 and CDR2: KGHDR, SFDVKD. CDR3 length: 12 residues. The CDR3 coding sequence is TGTGCCACCAGTGATCGTAATCAGCCCCAGCATTTT. Translation: CATSDRNQPQHF.

This clone came up once. V is TRBV18 and J is TRBJ1-3; D not resolved. From germline, CDR1 is KGHSH and CDR2 LQKENI. CDR3 length: 15 residues. The germline V and J ends were trimmed by 1 base and 4 bases, with 11 bases remaining between them. CDR3 nucleotide sequence: TGTGCCAGCTCACCACAGGATACTATCGGAAACACCATATATTTT. Protein product: CASSPQDTIGNTIYF.

The chain is built from TRBV15 and TRBJ1-4; D is undetermined. Germline CDR1 reads LNHNV; CDR2 reads YYDKDF (reference sequence). The CDR3 is 16 amino acids. Trimming removed 1 base at V and 6 bases at J, with 15 bases between. The CDR3 DNA reads as TGTGCCACCAGCAGAGTGAATACAGTGACCTATGAAAAACTGTTTTTT. Translating it yields CATSRVNTVTYEKLFF.

The chain carries TRBV19 and TRBJ2-1; 10 bases are a match to TRBD2. The CDR3 spans 15 residues. The germline V gene encodes CDR1 LNHDA and CDR2 SQIVND (reference sequence). The V segment lost 7 bases and the J segment 9 bases; nucleotides outside the gene matches: 12. This CDR3 is CASTPRTSGIFEQFF. The CDR3 DNA is TGTGCCAGTACCCCGAGAACTAGCGGGATTTTTGAGCAGTTCTTC.

The V and J genes are TRBV5-1 and TRBJ1-2; the match to TRBD1 covers 8 bases. J was trimmed by 2 bases and V by 2 bases; bases with no gene match: 5. This CDR3 is 15 amino acids long. Germline values: CDR1 SGHRS, CDR2 YFSETQ. CDR3 protein: CASSFSTGGNYGYTF. DNA for the CDR3: TGCGCCAGCAGCTTCTCAACAGGGGGGAACTATGGCTACACCTTC.

This clone was counted a single time. J is TRBJ2-1 and V is TRBV10-3; 9 bases agree with TRBD2. V was pared by 0 bases and J by 4 bases, with 7 bases of the junction left unmatched. This CDR3 spans 17 amino acids. Germline assignment: CDR1 ENHRY and CDR2 SYGVKD. The CDR3 DNA reads TGTGCCATCAGTGAGTCCCAGGCTAGCGGGATATACAATGAGCAGTTCTTC. This encodes CAISESQASGIYNEQFF.

The chain uses TRBV5-1 and TRBJ2-3, with 8 positions matching TRBD2. Trimming removed 1 base from V and 5 bases from J; junction bases left unmatched: 6. In germline, CDR1 is SGHRS, CDR2 YFSETQ. The CDR3 is 15 residues long. The CDR3 spells CASSLLAGPGDTQYF. CDR3 nucleotides: TGCGCCAGCAGCTTGTTAGCGGGACCCGGAGATACGCAGTATTTT.

This clone appeared a single time. The chain combines TRBV6-1 with TRBJ2-7, with a tentative D call TRBD1 (5 bases). Trimming stripped 3 bases from V and 3 bases from J, with 15 bases between. This CDR3 has 15 residues. Germline lookup yields CDR1 MNHNS and CDR2 SASEGT. The CDR3 DNA reads TGTGCCAGCAGTGACGTAGGACAACGAGACTACGAGCAGTACTTC. Its translation is CASSDVGQRDYEQYF.

The chain has TRBV2 and TRBJ2-7; a possible D gene is TRBD2 (5 bases). The CDR3 length is 12 residues. Trimming stripped 7 bases from V and 3 bases from J, with 10 bases between. Looked up from germline, CDR1 is SNHLY and CDR2 is FYNNEI. The CDR3 sequence: CASKLTSYEQYF. Here the CDR3 DNA reads TGTGCCAGCAAACTTACTAGCTACGAGCAGTACTTC.

This chain uses TRBV5-5 with TRBJ2-1; 9 bases are a match to TRBD2. CDR1 and CDR2 from the germline V gene are SGHKS and YYEKEE (reference sequence). The trim removed 3 bases at V and 3 bases at J, leaving 4 bases unmatched. This CDR3 has 15 amino acids. CDR3 sequence: CASSSLAGVYNEQFF. CDR3 DNA: TGTGCCAGCAGCTCCTTAGCGGGGGTCTACAATGAGCAGTTCTTC.

The chain links TRBV19 to TRBJ1-1; unclear D gene. The CDR3 consists of 13 residues. The germline V gene has CDR1 LNHDA and CDR2 SQIVND (reference sequence). The V gene lost 5 bases and the J gene lost 3 bases, with 10 bases spanning the gap. The CDR3 DNA is TGTGCCAGTAGTTGGGTCAGCGACACTGAAGCTTTCTTT. It specifies CASSWVSDTEAFF.

The CDR3 spells CASSLAGTGPEKLFF. In nucleotides, the CDR3 is TGCGCCAGCAGCTTGGCCGGGACAGGTCCCGAAAAACTGTTTTTT. The rearrangement links TRBV5-1 to TRBJ1-4, with 8 nucleotides matching TRBD1. This CDR3 has 15 residues. The V gene's germline CDR1 is SGHRS and CDR2 YFSETQ. V shed 0 bases and J 8 bases; nucleotides not matched to a gene: 6.